What follows are 10 T cell receptor beta chains derived from one specimen sequenced in a study of blood T cell repertoires in COVID-19. Libraries were prepared by immunoSEQ multiplex PCR; TCRdb keeps only in-frame clonotypes and omits some of them. Of roughly 78,000 clones in the sample, 85% to 90% were seen once. Sequencing was carried out using peripheral blood. Every receptor here comes from a man aged 60 to 75 with acute or convalescent COVID-19.

This chain joins TRBV27 and TRBJ1-6; 7 bases map to TRBD1. The V segment lost 5 bases and the J segment 10 bases; nucleotides outside the gene matches: 8. Germline assignment: CDR1 MNHEY and CDR2 SMNVEV (reference sequence). There are 14 residues in the CDR3. CDR3 DNA sequence: TGTGCCAGCAGTGCGACAGGGAACAAATCACCCCTCCACTTT. Translation gives CASSATGNKSPLHF.

The table lists this clone with a count of one. The gene calls are TRBV29-1 and TRBJ1-2; the match to TRBD1 covers 8 bases. Trimming cost V 4 bases and J 4 bases; bases outside gene matches: 5. The germline V gene encodes CDR1 SQVTM and CDR2 ANQGSEA. This CDR3 comprises 13 residues. The CDR3 DNA follows: TGCAGCGTTGTCCCGACAGGGGTCTATGGCTACACCTTC. This gives the protein CSVVPTGVYGYTF.

This chain connects TRBV5-6 to TRBJ1-6; TRBD1 is a possible D gene (6 bases). The V gene lost 2 bases and the J gene lost 8 bases, with 11 bases spanning the gap. Germline V gene lookup returns CDR1 SGHDT and CDR2 YYEEEE. The CDR3 is made up of 14 amino acids. For the CDR3, the DNA is TGTGCCAGCAGCTTAGGGGGAGGGCATTCACCCCTCCACTTT. It encodes CASSLGGGHSPLHF.

The gene calls are TRBV5-1 and TRBJ1-6, with D possibly TRBD1 on 5 matching bases. The V gene lost 6 bases and the J gene lost 4 bases, with 11 bases spanning the gap. The CDR3 runs to 14 residues. In germline, CDR1 is SGHRS, CDR2 YFSETQ. The CDR3 DNA reads as TGCGCCAGCAATTTAGGGGATTATAATTCACCCCTCCACTTT. Its protein is CASNLGDYNSPLHF.

The chain uses TRBV5-4 and TRBJ1-2; TRBD1 aligns across 7 bases. Germline loops: CDR1 SGHNT, CDR2 YYREEE (reference sequence). The CDR3 has 14 residues. The trim removed 0 bases at V and 4 bases at J, leaving 3 bases unmatched. The DNA of the CDR3 is TGTGCCAGCAGCTTGGAGGGGGCCCTCTATGGCTACACCTTC. Translating gives CASSLEGALYGYTF. The full variable domain, with the rest looked up from reference TRBV5-4 and TRBJ1-2, is ETGVTQSPTHLIKTRGQQVTLRCSSQSGHNTVSWYQQALGQGPQFIFQYYREEENGRGNFPPRFSGLQFPNYSSELNVNALELDDSALYLCASSLEGALYGYTFGSGTRLTVV.

This clone was recorded a few times. The rearrangement links TRBV6-5 to TRBJ2-3, with 7 positions matching TRBD1. With 6 bases clipped from V and 0 bases from J, the junction kept 6 bases outside the gene matches. The length of the CDR3 is 15 residues. Germline values: CDR1 MNHEY, CDR2 SVGAGI. The CDR3, as DNA: TGTGCCAGCAGCCCCGGGACAGCTAGCACAGATACGCAGTATTTT. Translating it yields CASSPGTASTDTQYF.

This chain connects TRBV5-6 to TRBJ1-2; D perhaps matches TRBD1 (6 bases). This CDR3 spans 13 amino acids. Germline CDR1 and CDR2: SGHDT and YYEEEE. Trimming removed 1 base at V and 7 bases at J, with 11 bases between. CDR3 nucleotides: TGTGCCAGCAGCTTGCGAGCAGGGGTTGGCTACACCTTC. It specifies CASSLRAGVGYTF.

The chain carries TRBV5-4 and TRBJ2-6, with 8 bases that match TRBD1. CDR1 is SGHNT and CDR2 is YYREEE in the germline V gene (reference sequence). The CDR3 extends over 19 amino acids. Trimming removed 4 bases from V and 0 bases from J; junction bases left unmatched: 12. CDR3 residues: CASSIRGQGFRSGANVLTF. For the CDR3, the DNA is TGTGCCAGCAGCATCAGAGGACAGGGTTTCCGCTCTGGGGCCAACGTCCTGACTTTC. Complete variable domain (other parts from reference TRBV5-4 and TRBJ2-6): ETGVTQSPTHLIKTRGQQVTLRCSSQSGHNTVSWYQQALGQGPQFIFQYYREEENGRGNFPPRFSGLQFPNYSSELNVNALELDDSALYLCASSIRGQGFRSGANVLTFGAGSRLTVL.

The V gene is TRBV6-5, the J gene TRBJ2-5, with 10 bases aligning to TRBD2. The CDR3 is 14 residues long. Germline trimming cut 6 bases from V and 5 bases from J; bases unmatched to any gene: 6. Germline lookup yields CDR1 MNHEY and CDR2 SVGAGI. The CDR3 DNA reads as TGTGCCAGCAGGTCTAGCGGGAGTGGGGAGACCCAGTACTTC. Its translation: CASRSSGSGETQYF.

This clone appeared a few times. The genes are TRBV2 and TRBJ2-7, with D possibly TRBD1 on 5 matching bases. CDR3 length: 11 residues. Trimming cost V 4 bases and J 6 bases, with 7 bases left between them. Germline loops: CDR1 SNHLY, CDR2 FYNNEI. The CDR3 is CASSGTLEQYF. The CDR3 DNA is TGTGCCAGCAGTGGGACACTCGAGCAGTACTTC.